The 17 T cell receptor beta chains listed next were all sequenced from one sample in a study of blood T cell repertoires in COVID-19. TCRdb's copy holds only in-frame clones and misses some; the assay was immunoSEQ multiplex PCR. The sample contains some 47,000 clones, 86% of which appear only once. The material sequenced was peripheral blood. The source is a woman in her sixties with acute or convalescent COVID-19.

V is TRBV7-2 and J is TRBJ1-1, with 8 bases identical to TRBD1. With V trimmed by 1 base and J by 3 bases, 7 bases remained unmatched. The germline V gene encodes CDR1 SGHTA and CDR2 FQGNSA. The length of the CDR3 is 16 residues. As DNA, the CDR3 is TGTGCCAGCAGCTTAGTGGCAGGGGGCAGGGACACTGAAGCTTTCTTT. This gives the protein CASSLVAGGRDTEAFF.

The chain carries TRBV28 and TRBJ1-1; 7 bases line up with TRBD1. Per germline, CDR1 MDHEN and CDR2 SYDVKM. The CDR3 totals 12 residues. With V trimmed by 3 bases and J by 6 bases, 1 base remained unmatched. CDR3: CASSLGQPEAFF. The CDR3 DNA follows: TGTGCCAGCAGTTTGGGACAGCCTGAAGCTTTCTTT.

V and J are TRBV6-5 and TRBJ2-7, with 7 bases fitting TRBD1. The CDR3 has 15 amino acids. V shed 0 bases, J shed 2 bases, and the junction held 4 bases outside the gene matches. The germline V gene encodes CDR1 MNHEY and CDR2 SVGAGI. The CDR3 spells CASSYSTGTAYEQYF. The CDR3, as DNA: TGTGCCAGCAGTTACTCCACCGGGACAGCCTACGAGCAGTACTTC.

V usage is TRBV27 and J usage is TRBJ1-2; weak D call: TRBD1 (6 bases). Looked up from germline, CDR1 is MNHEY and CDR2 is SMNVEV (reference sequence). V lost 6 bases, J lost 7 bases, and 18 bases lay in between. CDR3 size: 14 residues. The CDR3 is CASSVGRGNGGYTF. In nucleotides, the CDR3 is TGTGCCAGCAGCGTCGGCAGGGGTAACGGTGGCTACACCTTC.

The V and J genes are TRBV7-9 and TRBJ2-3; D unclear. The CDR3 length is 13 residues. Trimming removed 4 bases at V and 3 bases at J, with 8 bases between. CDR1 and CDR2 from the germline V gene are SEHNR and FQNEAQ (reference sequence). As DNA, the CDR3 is TGTGCCAGCAGCTCAGTGTCAACAGATACGCAGTATTTT. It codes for CASSSVSTDTQYF.

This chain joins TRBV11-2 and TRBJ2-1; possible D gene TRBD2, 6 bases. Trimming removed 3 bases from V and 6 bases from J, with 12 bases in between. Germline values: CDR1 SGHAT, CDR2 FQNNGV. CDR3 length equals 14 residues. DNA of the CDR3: TGTGCCAGCAGCTTCGGGGGTTCGTTCAATGAGCAGTTCTTC. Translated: CASSFGGSFNEQFF.

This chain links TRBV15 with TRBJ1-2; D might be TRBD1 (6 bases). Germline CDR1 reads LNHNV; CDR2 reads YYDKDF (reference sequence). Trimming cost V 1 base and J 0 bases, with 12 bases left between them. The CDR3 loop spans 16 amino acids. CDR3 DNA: TGTGCCACCAGCAGAGGGGACACAACAGCTAACTATGGCTACACCTTC. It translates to CATSRGDTTANYGYTF. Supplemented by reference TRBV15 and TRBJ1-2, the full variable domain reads DAMVIQNPRYQVTQFGKPVTLSCSQTLNHNVMYWYQQKSSQAPKLLFHYYDKDFNNEADTPDNFQSRRPNTSFCFLDIRSPGLGDTAMYLCATSRGDTTANYGYTFGSGTRLTVV.

CDR3 coding DNA: TGTGCCAGCAGCGTAGGACAGGGGCAAGAGACCCAGTACTTC. Its translation is CASSVGQGQETQYF. V and J are TRBV7-9 and TRBJ2-5, with 9 positions matching TRBD1. Trimming at V came to 5 bases and at J to 2 bases, leaving 3 bases not matched to a gene. From germline, CDR1 is SEHNR and CDR2 FQNEAQ (reference sequence). The CDR3 is made up of 14 amino acids.

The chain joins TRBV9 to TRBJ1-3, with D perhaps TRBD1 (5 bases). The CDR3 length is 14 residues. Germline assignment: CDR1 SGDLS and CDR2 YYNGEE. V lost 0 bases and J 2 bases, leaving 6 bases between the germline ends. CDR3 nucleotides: TGTGCCAGCAGCGTAGCAGGGCCTGGAAACACCATATATTTT. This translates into CASSVAGPGNTIYF.

This chain's CDR3 is CASSESYRTGGGNTIYF. The CDR3 coding sequence is TGTGCCAGCAGTGAATCGTACCGGACAGGGGGTGGAAACACCATATATTTT. The chain uses TRBV25-1 and TRBJ1-3; TRBD1 aligns across 10 bases. The length of the CDR3 is 17 residues. V lost 1 base to trimming and J lost 3 bases; unmatched junction nucleotides: 6. Germline V gene lookup returns CDR1 MGHDK and CDR2 SYGVNS. Complete variable domain (other parts from reference TRBV25-1 and TRBJ1-3): EADIYQTPRYLVIGTGKKITLECSQTMGHDKMYWYQQDPGMELHLIHYSYGVNSTEKGDLSSESTVSRIRTEHFPLTLESARPSHTSQYLCASSESYRTGGGNTIYFGEGSWLTVV.

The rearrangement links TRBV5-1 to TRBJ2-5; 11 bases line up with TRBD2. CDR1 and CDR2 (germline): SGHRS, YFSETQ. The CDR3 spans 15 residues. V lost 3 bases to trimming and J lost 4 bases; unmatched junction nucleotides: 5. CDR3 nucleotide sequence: TGCGCCAGCAGCTCGGTAGCGGGAGGGGGAGAGACCCAGTACTTC. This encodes CASSSVAGGGETQYF.

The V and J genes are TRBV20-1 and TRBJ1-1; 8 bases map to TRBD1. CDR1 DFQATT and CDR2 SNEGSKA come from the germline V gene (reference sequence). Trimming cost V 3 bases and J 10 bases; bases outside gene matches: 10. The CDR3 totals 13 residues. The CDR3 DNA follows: TGCAGTGCTAGTTCGGGGTCAGGGGGCTCAGCTTTCTTT. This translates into CSASSGSGGSAFF.

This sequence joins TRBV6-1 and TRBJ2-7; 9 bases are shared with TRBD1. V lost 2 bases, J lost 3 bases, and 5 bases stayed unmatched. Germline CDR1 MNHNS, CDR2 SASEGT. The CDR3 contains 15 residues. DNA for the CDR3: TGTGCCAGCAGTGAAAGGGGACAGGGAAACTACGAGCAGTACTTC. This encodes CASSERGQGNYEQYF.

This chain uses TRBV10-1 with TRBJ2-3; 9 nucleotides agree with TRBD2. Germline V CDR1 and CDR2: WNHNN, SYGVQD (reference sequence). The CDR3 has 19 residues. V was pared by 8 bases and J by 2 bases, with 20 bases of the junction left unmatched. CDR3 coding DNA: TGCGCCAGCGGAGATCCGGGGCGGGGGGGCTTCGGAGACACAGATACGCAGTATTTT. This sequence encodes CASGDPGRGGFGDTDTQYF.

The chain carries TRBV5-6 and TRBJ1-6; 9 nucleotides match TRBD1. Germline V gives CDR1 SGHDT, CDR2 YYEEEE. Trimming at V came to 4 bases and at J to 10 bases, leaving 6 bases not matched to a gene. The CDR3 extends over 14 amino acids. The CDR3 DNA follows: TGTGCCAGCAGCCGGCCGGGACAGGGCTCACCCCTCCACTTT. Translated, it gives CASSRPGQGSPLHF. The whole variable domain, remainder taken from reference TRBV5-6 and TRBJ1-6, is DAGVTQSPTHLIKTRGQQVTLRCSPKSGHDTVSWYQQALGQGPQFIFQYYEEEERQRGNFPDRFSGHQFPNYSSELNVNALLLGDSALYLCASSRPGQGSPLHFGNGTRLTVT.

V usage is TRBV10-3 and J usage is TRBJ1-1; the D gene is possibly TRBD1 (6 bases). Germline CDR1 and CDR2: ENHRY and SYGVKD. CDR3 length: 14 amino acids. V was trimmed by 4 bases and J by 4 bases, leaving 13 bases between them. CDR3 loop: CAISGTQGFTEAFF. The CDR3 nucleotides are TGTGCCATCAGTGGGACGCAGGGGTTCACTGAAGCTTTCTTT.

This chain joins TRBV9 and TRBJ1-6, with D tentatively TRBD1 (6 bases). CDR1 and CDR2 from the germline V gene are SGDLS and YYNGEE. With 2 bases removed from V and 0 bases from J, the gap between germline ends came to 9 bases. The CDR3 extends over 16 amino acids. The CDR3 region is CASSVGRGSYNSPLHF. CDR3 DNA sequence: TGTGCCAGCAGCGTCGGCAGGGGCTCCTATAATTCACCCCTCCACTTT.